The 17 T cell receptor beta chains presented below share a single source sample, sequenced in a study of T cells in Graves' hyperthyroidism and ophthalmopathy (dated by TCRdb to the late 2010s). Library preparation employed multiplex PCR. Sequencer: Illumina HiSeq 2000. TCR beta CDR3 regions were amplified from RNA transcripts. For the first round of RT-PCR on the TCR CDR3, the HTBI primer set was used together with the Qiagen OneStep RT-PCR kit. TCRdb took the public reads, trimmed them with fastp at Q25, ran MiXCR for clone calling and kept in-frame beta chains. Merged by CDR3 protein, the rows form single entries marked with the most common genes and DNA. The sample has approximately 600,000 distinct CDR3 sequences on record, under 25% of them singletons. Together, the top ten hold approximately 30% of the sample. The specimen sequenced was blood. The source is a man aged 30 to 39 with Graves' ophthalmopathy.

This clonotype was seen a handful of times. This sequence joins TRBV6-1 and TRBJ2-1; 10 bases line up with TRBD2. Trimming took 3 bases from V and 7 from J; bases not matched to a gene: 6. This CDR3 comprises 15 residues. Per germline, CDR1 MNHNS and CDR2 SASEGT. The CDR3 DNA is TGTGCCAGCAGTGATCTAGCGGGAGTGGGGAATGAGCAGTTCTTC. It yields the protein CASSDLAGVGNEQFF.

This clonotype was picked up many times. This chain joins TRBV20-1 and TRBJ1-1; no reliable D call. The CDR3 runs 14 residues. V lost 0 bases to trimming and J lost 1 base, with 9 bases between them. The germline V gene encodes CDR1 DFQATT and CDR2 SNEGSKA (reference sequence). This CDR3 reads CSARDWAENTEAFF. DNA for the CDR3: TGCAGTGCTAGAGATTGGGCAGAGAACACTGAAGCTTTCTTT.

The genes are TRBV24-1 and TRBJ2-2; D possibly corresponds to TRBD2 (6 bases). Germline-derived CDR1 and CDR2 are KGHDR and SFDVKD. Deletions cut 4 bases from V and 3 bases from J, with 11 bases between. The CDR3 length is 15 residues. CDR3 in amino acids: CATSDPTRDTGELFF. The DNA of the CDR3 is TGTGCCACCAGTGACCCGACTAGAGACACCGGGGAGCTGTTTTTT.

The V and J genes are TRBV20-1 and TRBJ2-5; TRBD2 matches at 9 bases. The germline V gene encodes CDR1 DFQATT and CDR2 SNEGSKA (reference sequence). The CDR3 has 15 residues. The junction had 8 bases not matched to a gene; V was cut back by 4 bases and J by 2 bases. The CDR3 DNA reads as TGCAGTGCTACCCCACTAGCGGGCCGACAAGAGACCCAGTACTTC. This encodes CSATPLAGRQETQYF.

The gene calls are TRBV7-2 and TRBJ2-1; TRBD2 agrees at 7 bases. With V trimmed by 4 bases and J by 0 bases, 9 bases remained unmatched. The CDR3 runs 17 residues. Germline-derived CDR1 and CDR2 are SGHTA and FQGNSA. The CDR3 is CASSSPLPGGSYNEQFF. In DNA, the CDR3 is TGTGCCAGCAGCTCCCCATTACCGGGAGGCTCCTACAATGAGCAGTTCTTC.

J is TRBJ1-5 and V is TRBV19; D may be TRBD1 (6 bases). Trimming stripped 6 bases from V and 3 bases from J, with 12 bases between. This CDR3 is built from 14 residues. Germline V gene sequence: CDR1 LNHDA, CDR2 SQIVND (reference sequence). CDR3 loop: CASRRAGDNQPQHF. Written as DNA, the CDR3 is TGTGCCAGTAGAAGGGCAGGGGACAATCAGCCCCAGCATTTT.

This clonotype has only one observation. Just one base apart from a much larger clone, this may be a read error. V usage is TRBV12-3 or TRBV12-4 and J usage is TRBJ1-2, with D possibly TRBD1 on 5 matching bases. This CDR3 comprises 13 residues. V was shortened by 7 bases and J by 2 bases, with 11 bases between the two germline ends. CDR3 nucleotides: TGTGCCAGCAATCAAGGGGTAAACTATGGCTACACCTTC. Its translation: CASNQGVNYGYTF.

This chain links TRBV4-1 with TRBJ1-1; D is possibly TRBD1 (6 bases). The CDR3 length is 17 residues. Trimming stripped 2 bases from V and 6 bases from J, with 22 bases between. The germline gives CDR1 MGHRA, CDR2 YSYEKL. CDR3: CASSQTLLQGEGPEAFF. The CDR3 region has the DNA TGCGCCAGCAGCCAAACTCTTTTACAGGGCGAGGGCCCTGAAGCTTTCTTT.

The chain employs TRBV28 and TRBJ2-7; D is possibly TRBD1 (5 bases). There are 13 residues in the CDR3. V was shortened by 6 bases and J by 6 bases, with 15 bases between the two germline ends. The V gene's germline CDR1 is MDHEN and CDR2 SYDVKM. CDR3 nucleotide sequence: TGTGCCAGCAGATCATCAGGGATATTCGAGCAGTACTTC. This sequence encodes CASRSSGIFEQYF.

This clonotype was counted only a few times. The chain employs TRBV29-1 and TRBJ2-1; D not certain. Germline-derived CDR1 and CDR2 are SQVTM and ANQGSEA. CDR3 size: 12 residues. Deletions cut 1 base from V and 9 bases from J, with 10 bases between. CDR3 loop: CSVEGQSFEQFF. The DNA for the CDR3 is TGCAGCGTTGAAGGTCAGAGTTTTGAGCAGTTCTTC.

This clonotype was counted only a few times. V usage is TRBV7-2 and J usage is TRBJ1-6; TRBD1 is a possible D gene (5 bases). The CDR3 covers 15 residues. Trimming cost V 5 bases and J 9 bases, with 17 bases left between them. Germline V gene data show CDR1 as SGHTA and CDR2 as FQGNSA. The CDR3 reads CASSRTGTNPSPLHF. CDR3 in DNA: TGTGCCAGCAGCCGAACCGGGACGAATCCTTCACCCCTCCACTTT.

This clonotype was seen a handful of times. The CDR3, as DNA: TGTGCCAGCAGCCGGGATTCCCTACCTAACTGGATTAATTCACCCCTCCACTTT. Amino acids: CASSRDSLPNWINSPLHF. This sequence joins TRBV27 and TRBJ1-6; D not certain. Trimming took 6 bases from V and 6 from J, leaving 24 bases between them. From germline, CDR1 is MNHEY and CDR2 SMNVEV (reference sequence). The CDR3 spans 18 residues.

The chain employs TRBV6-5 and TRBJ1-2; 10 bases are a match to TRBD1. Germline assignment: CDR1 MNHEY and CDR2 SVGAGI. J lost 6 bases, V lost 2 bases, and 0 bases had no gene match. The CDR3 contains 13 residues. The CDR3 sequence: CASSYDRGHGYTF. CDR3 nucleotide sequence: TGTGCCAGCAGTTACGACAGGGGGCATGGCTACACCTTC.

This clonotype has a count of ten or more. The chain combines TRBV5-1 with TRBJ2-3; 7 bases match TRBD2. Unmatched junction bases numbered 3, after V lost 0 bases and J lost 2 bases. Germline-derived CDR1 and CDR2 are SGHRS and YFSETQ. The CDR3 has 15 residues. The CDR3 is CASSLDGTTTDTQYF. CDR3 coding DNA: TGCGCCAGCAGCTTGGACGGGACTACCACAGATACGCAGTATTTT.

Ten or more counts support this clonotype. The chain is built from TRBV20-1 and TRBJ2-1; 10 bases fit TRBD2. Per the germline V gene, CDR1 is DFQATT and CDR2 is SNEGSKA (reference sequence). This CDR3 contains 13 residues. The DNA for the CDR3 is TGCAGAAAACTAGCGGGACAATACAATGAGCAGTTCTTC. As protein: CRKLAGQYNEQFF.

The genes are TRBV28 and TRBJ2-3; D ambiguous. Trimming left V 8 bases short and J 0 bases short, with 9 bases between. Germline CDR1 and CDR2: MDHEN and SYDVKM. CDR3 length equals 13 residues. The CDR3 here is CASFKRSTDTQYF. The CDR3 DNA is TGTGCCAGCTTTAAGAGGAGCACAGATACGCAGTATTTT.

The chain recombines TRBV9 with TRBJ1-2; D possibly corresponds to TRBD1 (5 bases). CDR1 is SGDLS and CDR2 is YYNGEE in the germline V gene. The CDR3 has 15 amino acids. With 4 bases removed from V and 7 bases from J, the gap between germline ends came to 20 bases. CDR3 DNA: TGTGCCAGCAGCCCAAGGAGGGACCCTTCGTCTGGCTACACCTTC. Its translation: CASSPRRDPSSGYTF.